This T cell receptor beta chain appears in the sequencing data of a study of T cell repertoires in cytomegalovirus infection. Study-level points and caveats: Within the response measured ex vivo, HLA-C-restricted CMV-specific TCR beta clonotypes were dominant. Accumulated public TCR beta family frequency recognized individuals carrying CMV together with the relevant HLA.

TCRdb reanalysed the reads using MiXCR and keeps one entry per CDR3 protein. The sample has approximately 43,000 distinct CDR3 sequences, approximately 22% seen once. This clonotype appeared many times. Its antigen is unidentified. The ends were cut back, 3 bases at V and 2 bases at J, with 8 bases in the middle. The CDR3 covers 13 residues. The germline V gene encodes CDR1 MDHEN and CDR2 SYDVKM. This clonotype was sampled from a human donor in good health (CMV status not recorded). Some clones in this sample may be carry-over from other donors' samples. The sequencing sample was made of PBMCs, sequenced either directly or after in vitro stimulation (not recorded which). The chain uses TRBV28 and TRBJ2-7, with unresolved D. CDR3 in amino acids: CASSFGPTYEQYF. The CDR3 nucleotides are TGTGCCAGCAGTTTTGGCCCGACCTACGAGCAGTACTTC.